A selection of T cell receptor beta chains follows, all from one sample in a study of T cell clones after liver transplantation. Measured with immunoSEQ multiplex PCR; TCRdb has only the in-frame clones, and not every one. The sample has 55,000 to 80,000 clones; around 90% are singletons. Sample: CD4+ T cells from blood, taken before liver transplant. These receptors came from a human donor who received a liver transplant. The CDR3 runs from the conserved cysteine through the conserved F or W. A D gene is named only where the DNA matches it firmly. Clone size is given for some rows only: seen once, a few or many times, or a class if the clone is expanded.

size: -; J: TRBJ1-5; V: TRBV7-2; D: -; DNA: TGTGCCAGCAGCTTAGTCAGCCTTCTGGATCAGCCCCAGCATTTT; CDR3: CASSLVSLLDQPQHF
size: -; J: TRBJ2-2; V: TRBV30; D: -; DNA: TGTGCCTGGAGACACACCGGGGAGCTGTTTTTT; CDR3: CAWRHTGELFF
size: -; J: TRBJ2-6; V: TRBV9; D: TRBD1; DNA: TGTGCCAGCAGCGTAGGATCGGCGGGACAGGGGGGCTCTGGGGCCAACGTCCTGACTTTC; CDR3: CASSVGSAGQGGSGANVLTF
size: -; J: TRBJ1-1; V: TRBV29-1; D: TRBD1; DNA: TGCAGCGGGGTCCGGACAGGCAACACTGAAGCTTTCTTT; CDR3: CSGVRTGNTEAFF
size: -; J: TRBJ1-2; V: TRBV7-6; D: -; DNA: TGTGCCAGCAGCTTTGTCGGCTTTCATCGCTCCTATGGCTACACCTTC; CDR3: CASSFVGFHRSYGYTF
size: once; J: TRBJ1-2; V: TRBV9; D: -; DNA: TGTGCCAGCAGCGTAGCGGTCGTAGTAGGGGGTGGGGTGTCGGGCTATGGCTACACCTTC; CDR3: CASSVAVVVGGGVSGYGYTF
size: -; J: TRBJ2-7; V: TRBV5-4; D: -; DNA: TGTGCCAGCAGCCCCACTAACGACCACGAGCAGTACTTC; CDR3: CASSPTNDHEQYF
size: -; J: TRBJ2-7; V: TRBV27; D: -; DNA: TGTGCCAGCAGTTTAAGCAGTGGGGCAGGTGTTATCTACGAGCAGTACTTC; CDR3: CASSLSSGAGVIYEQYF
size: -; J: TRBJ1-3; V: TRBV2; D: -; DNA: TGTGCCAGCAGCCAGGCGGACGGTACTGGAAACACCATATATTTT; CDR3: CASSQADGTGNTIYF
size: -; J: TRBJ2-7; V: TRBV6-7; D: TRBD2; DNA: TGTGCCAGCAGTTACTCAATAGCGGGGTCGACCTACGAGCAGTACTTC; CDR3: CASSYSIAGSTYEQYF
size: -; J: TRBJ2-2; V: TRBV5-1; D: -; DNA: TGCGCCAGCAGCCGGAACGGGGCGGAGGACGGGGAGCTGTTTTTT; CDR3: CASSRNGAEDGELFF
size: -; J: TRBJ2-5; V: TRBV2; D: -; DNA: TGTGCCAGTAGGTACGAAGAGACCCAGTACTTC; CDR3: CASRYEETQYF
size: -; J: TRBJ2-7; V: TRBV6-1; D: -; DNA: TGTGCCAGCAGTGAGGCTCGCTACGAGCAGTACTTC; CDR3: CASSEARYEQYF
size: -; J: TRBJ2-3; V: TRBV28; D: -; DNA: TGTGCCAGCAGCGAAGCGGACCCCACAGATACGCAGTATTTT; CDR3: CASSEADPTDTQYF
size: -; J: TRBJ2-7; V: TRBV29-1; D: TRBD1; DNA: TGCAGCGGACAACAGGGGGCGCGGAACGAGCAGTACTTC; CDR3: CSGQQGARNEQYF
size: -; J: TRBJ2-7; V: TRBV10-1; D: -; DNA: TGCGCCAGCAGTGGGTGCACTGTGGGACCGCCTTCCTACGAGCAGTACTTC; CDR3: CASSGCTVGPPSYEQYF
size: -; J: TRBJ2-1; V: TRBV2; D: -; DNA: TGTGCCAGCAGTGAATTAGTCTCCTACAATGAGCAGTTCTTC; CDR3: CASSELVSYNEQFF
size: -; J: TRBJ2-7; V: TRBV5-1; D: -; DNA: TGCGCCAGCAGCTTTGACAGGTCCTACGAGCAGTACTTC; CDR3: CASSFDRSYEQYF
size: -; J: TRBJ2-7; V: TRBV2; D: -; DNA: TGTGCCAGCAGGACTCTTTCCTACGAGCAGTACTTC; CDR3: CASRTLSYEQYF
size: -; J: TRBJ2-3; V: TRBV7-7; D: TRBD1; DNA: TGTGCCAGCAGCTTAGGTGGACAGGGGGCAGATACGCAGTATTTT; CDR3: CASSLGGQGADTQYF
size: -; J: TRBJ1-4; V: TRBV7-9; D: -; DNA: TGTGCCAGCAGCTTTACTATAGGCAGGGGAGTTGAAAAACTGTTTTTT; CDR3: CASSFTIGRGVEKLFF
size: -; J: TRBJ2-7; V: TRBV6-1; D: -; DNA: TGTGCCAGCAAGCAGTCACTGAGCTCCTACGAGCAGTACTTC; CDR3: CASKQSLSSYEQYF
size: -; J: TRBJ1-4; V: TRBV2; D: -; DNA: TGTGCCAGCAGCCCCGTCTTTGCAACTAATGAAAAACTGTTTTTT; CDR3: CASSPVFATNEKLFF
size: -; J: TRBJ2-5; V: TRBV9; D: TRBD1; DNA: TGTGCCAGCAGCCCCGGACAGGCCCAAGAGACCCAGTACTTC; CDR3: CASSPGQAQETQYF
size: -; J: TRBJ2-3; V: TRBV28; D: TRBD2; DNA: TGTGCCAGCAGATCAGGGACTAGCGGGAGCACAGATACGCAGTATTTT; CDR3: CASRSGTSGSTDTQYF
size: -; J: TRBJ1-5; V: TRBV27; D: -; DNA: TGTGCCAGCAGCCCCGGCGGGACGGTCAATCAGCCCCAGCATTTT; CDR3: CASSPGGTVNQPQHF
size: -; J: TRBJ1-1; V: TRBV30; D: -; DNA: TGTGCCTGGAGTCCCACAATGAACACTGAAGCTTTCTTT; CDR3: CAWSPTMNTEAFF
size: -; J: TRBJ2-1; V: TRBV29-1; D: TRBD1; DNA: TGCAGCGTTGCAGGCGAAGGACAGGGTCCCTACAATGAGCAGTTCTTC; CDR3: CSVAGEGQGPYNEQFF
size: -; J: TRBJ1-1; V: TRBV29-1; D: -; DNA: TGCAGCGTTGAAGAGTTGGGGCGGAACACTGAAGCTTTCTTT; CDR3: CSVEELGRNTEAFF
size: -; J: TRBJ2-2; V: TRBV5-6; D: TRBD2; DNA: TGTGCCAGCAGCGGCTACCTAGCGGAAGCCACCGGGGAGCTGTTTTTT; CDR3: CASSGYLAEATGELFF
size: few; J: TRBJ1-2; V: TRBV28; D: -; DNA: TGTGCCAGCGAGATAGCTAACTATGGCTACACCTTC; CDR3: CASEIANYGYTF
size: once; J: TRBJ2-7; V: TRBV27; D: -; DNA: TGTGCCAGCAGTTCTCTAGACAGGTCGGCCGAGCAGTACTTC; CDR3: CASSSLDRSAEQYF
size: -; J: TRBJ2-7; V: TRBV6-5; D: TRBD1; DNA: TGTGCCAGCAGTACGGGACAGCCCGGCTCCTACGAGCAGTACTTC; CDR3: CASSTGQPGSYEQYF
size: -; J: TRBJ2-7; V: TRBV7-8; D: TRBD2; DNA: TGTGCCAGCAGCATATTCCGGCGTAGCGGGACTTACTCCTACGAGCAGTACTTC; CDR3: CASSIFRRSGTYSYEQYF
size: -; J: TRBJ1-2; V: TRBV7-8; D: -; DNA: TGTGCCAGCACTTTACAGGAGCCCACTAACTATGGCTACACCTTC; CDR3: CASTLQEPTNYGYTF
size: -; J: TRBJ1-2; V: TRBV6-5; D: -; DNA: TGTGCCAGCAGTTTTATCGGGGGCAGGGGCTACACCTTC; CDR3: CASSFIGGRGYTF
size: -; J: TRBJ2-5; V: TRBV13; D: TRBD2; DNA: TGTGCCAGCAGCTTGGCTAGCGGGGACCAAGAGACCCAGTACTTC; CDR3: CASSLASGDQETQYF
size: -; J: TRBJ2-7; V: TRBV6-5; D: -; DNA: TGTGCCAGCAGCTTCGGCAGGGCGGGACTCGCGGGGCAGTACTTC; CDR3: CASSFGRAGLAGQYF
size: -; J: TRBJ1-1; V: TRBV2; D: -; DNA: TGTGCCAGCACGAGAGAGGGGAGGATGAACACTGAAGCTTTCTTT; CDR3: CASTREGRMNTEAFF
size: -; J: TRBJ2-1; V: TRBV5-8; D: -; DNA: TGTGCCAGCAGCTTGGCCAGGGGACGCTACAATGAGCAGTTCTTC; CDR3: CASSLARGRYNEQFF
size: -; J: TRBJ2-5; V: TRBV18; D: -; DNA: TGTGCCAGCTCACCACCGGCAAGGGGAGGAGAGACCCAGTACTTC; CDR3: CASSPPARGGETQYF
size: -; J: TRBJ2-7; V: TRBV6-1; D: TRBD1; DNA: TGTGCCATCCGGGACAGGGCAACCTACGAGCAGTACTTC; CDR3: CAIRDRATYEQYF
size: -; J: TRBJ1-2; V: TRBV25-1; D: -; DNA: TGTGCCAGCAGTGAAGTACTCCCACTCGGCGGCTACACCTTC; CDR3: CASSEVLPLGGYTF
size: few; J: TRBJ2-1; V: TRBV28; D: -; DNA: TGTGCCAGCAGTTTGCTAAATGAGCAGTTCTTC; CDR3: CASSLLNEQFF
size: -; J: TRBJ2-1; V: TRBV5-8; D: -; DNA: TGTGCCAGCAGCTTGCGGTTCCACTCCTACAATGAGCAGTTCTTC; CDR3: CASSLRFHSYNEQFF
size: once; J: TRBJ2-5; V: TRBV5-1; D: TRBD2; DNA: TGCGCCAGCAGCCCGGGCGGGAGGGTAGAGACCCAGTACTTC; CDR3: CASSPGGRVETQYF